The 8 T cell receptor beta chains reported below all come from one sample, sequenced in a study of T cell responses to AZD1222 COVID-19 vaccine. TCRdb keeps only in-frame clones here, not all; method: immunoSEQ multiplex PCR. Of 200,000 or so clones in the sample, more than 85% are singletons; the top ten hold 0.95% to 1.1%. Sequenced material: peripheral blood, taken on day 0 of MenACWY control vaccination. All receptors come from an adult in good health.

V and J are TRBV30 and TRBJ1-2, with no clear D. The V end was cut by 0 bases, the J end by 3 bases, with 14 bases between. The germline V gene encodes CDR1 GTSNPN and CDR2 SVGIG (reference sequence). The CDR3 has 15 amino acids. For the CDR3, the DNA is TGTGCCTGGAGTGTATTGGAATTAAAGTACTATGGCTACACCTTC. This sequence encodes CAWSVLELKYYGYTF. The full variable domain, with the rest looked up from reference TRBV30 and TRBJ1-2, is SQTIHQWPATLVQPVGSPLSLECTVEGTSNPNLYWYRQAAGRGLQLLFYSVGIGQISSEVPQNLSASRPQDRQFILSSKKLLLSDSGFYLCAWSVLELKYYGYTFGSGTRLTVV.

This sequence joins TRBV7-2 and TRBJ2-7; a possible D gene is TRBD2 (5 bases). V lost 5 bases, J lost 5 bases, and 13 bases lay in between. The germline gives CDR1 SGHTA, CDR2 FQGNSA. This CDR3 region has 13 residues. In DNA, the CDR3 is TGTGCCAGCAGCGATAGAGGGCCAAACGAGCAGTACTTC. As protein: CASSDRGPNEQYF.

The chain recombines TRBV3-1 (or the pseudogene TRBV3-2) with TRBJ2-1; 9 bases line up with TRBD2. The CDR3 length is 17 residues. Germline trimming cut 0 bases from V and 7 bases from J; bases unmatched to any gene: 10. The germline V gene encodes CDR1 LGHDT and CDR2 YNNKEL (reference sequence). The CDR3 DNA is TGTGCCAGCAGCCAAGAGTCTGGCGGGGGGGCCTGGAATGAGCAGTTCTTC. This gives the protein CASSQESGGGAWNEQFF.

V and J are TRBV15 and TRBJ1-6, with TRBD1 matching over 8 bases. Germline-derived CDR1 and CDR2 are LNHNV and YYDKDF (reference sequence). V trimming: 5 bases; J trimming: 9 bases; junction bases outside the gene matches: 9. The CDR3 is 15 amino acids. CDR3 sequence reads: CATSGRQGAGSPLHF. CDR3 in DNA: TGTGCCACCAGCGGCAGGCAGGGGGCAGGTTCACCCCTCCACTTT. The full variable domain, in which reference TRBV15 and TRBJ1-6 provide the parts outside the CDR3, is DAMVIQNPRYQVTQFGKPVTLSCSQTLNHNVMYWYQQKSSQAPKLLFHYYDKDFNNEADTPDNFQSRRPNTSFCFLDIRSPGLGDTAMYLCATSGRQGAGSPLHFGNGTRLTVT.

The chain joins TRBV7-9 to TRBJ1-1, with D uncertain. The CDR3 loop spans 13 amino acids. Trimming took 5 bases from V and 5 from J, leaving 12 bases between them. Germline loops: CDR1 SEHNR, CDR2 FQNEAQ (reference sequence). The CDR3 DNA is TGTGCCAGCAGCCTAAAGGGAGGGACTGAAGCTTTCTTT. This gives the protein CASSLKGGTEAFF. Full variable domain (rest looked up from reference TRBV7-9 and TRBJ1-1): DTGVSQNPRHKITKRGQNVTFRCDPISEHNRLYWYRQTLGQGPEFLTYFQNEAQLEKSRLLSDRFSAERPKGSFSTLEIQRTEQGDSAMYLCASSLKGGTEAFFGQGTRLTVV.

The chain combines TRBV28 with TRBJ1-1; a weak D match, TRBD1 (5 bases). V was trimmed by 7 bases and J by 1 base, leaving 16 bases between them. The CDR3 is 15 amino acids. Germline loops: CDR1 MDHEN, CDR2 SYDVKM. In nucleotides, the CDR3 is TGTGCCAGCAACACCCATGGGGCGAGGAACACTGAAGCTTTCTTT. It yields the protein CASNTHGARNTEAFF.

Of note for this clone: Other nucleotide sequences in the sample specify the same CDR3. The chain uses TRBV5-1 and TRBJ2-3; 9 bases match TRBD2. The CDR3 sequence is 15 residues long. Per the germline V gene, CDR1 is SGHRS and CDR2 is YFSETQ. With V trimmed by 2 bases and J by 0 bases, 1 base remained unmatched. The CDR3 DNA follows: TGCGCCAGCAGCTTTAGCGGGGGTAGCACAGATACGCAGTATTTT. Amino acids: CASSFSGGSTDTQYF.

The chain couples TRBV28 to TRBJ1-4, with 9 bases identical to TRBD1. CDR1 and CDR2 (germline): MDHEN, SYDVKM. Trimming removed 6 bases from V and 5 bases from J; junction bases left unmatched: 7. The CDR3 has 15 residues. CDR3 amino acids: CASRLPGTGNEKLFF. In DNA form, the CDR3 reads TGTGCCAGCAGGTTGCCCGGGACAGGGAATGAAAAACTGTTTTTT.